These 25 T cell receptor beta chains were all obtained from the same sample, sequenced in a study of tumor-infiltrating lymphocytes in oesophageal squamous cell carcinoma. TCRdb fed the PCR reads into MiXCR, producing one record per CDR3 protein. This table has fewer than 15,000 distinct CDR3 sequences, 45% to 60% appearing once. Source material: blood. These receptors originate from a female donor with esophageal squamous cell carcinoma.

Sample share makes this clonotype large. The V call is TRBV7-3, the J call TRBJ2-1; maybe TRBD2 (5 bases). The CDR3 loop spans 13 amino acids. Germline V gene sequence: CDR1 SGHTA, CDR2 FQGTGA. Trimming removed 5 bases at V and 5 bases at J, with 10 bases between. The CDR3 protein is CASSQGSHNEQFF. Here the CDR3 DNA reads TGTGCCAGCAGCCAAGGGAGCCACAATGAGCAGTTCTTC. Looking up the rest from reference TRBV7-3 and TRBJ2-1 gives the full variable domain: GAGVSQTPSNKVTEKGKYVELRCDPISGHTALYWYRQSLGQGPEFLIYFQGTGAADDSGLPNDRFFAVRPEGSVSTLKIQRTERGDSAVYLCASSQGSHNEQFFGPGTRLTVL.

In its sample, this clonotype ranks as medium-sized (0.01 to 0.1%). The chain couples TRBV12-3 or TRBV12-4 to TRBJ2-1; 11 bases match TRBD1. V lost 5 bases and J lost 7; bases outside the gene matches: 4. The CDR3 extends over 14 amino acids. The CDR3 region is CASSHRDRGNEQFF. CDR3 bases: TGTGCCAGCAGTCACCGGGACAGGGGGAATGAGCAGTTCTTC.

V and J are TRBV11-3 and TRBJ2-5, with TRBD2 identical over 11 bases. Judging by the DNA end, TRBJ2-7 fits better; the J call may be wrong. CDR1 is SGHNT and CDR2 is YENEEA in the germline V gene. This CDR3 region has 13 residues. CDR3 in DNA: TGTGCCAGCAGCGCGGGACTAGCGGACGAGCAGTACTTC. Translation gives CASSAGLADEQYF.

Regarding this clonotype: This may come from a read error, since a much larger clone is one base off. DNA of the CDR3: TGTGCCAGCAGTTATTCCCCTAACGGCAACCCCTACACCTTC. It codes for CASSYSPNGNPYTF. The V call is TRBV6-6, the J call TRBJ1-2, with no clear D. CDR3 length equals 14 residues. Germline assignment: CDR1 MNHNY and CDR2 SVGAGI (reference sequence). V was clipped by 3 bases and J by 10 bases, with 18 bases between them.

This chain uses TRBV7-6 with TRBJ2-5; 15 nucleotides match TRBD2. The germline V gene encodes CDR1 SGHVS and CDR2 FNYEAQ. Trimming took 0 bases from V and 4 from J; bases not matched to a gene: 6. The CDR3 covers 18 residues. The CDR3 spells CASSLAIPGLAGGETQYF. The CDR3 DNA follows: TGTGCCAGCAGCTTAGCGATCCCGGGACTAGCGGGGGGAGAGACCCAGTACTTC.

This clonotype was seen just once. The CDR3 protein is CSVLTTTNEKLFF. The CDR3 DNA is TGCAGCGTGCTGACTACAACTAATGAAAAACTGTTTTTT. J is TRBJ1-4 and V is TRBV29-1; D not certain. Trimming removed 6 bases from V and 0 bases from J, with 8 bases in between. CDR3 length equals 13 residues. CDR1 and CDR2 from the germline V gene are SQVTM and ANQGSEA. Filled out from reference TRBV29-1 and TRBJ1-4, the complete variable domain reads SAVISQKPSRDICQRGTSLTIQCQVDSQVTMMFWYRQQPGQSLTLIATANQGSEATYESGFVIDKFPISRPNLTFSTLTVSNMSPEDSSIYLCSVLTTTNEKLFFGSGTQLSVL.

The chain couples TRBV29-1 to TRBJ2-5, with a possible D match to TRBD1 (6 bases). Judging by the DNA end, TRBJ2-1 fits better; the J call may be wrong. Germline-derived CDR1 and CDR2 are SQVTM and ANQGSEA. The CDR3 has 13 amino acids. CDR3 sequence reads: CSGADRLQNEQFF. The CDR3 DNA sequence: TGCAGCGGCGCCGACAGGTTACAAAATGAGCAGTTCTTC.

Here the CDR3 DNA reads TGCGCCACCCAGCGGACGAACACCGGGGAGCTGTTTTTT. It encodes CATQRTNTGELFF. The rearrangement uses TRBV10-2 and TRBJ2-2; the D gene is possibly TRBD2 (5 bases). Germline V CDR1 and CDR2: WSHSY, SAAADI. The CDR3 sequence is 13 residues long. V was cut by 10 bases and J by 0 bases, with 9 bases left in between.

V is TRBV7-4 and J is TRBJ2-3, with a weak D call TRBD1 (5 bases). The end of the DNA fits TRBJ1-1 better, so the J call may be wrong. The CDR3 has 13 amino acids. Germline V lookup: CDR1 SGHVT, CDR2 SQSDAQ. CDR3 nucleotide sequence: TGTGCCAGCAGCTTAGAGGGGAAGGGTGGAGCTTTCTTT. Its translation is CASSLEGKGGAFF.

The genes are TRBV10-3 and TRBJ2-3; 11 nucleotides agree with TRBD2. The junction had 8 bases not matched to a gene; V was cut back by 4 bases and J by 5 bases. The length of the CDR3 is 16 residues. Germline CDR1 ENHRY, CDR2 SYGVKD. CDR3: CAISGSGGALGDTQYF. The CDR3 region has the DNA TGTGCCATCAGTGGTAGCGGGGGGGCCTTGGGAGATACGCAGTATTTT.

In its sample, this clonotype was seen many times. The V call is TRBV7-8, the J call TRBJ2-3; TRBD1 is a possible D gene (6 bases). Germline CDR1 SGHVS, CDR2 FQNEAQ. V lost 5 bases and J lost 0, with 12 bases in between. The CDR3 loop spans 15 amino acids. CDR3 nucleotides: TGTGCCAGCAGCCGGACAGTCTTGAGCACAGATACGCAGTATTTT. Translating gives CASSRTVLSTDTQYF.

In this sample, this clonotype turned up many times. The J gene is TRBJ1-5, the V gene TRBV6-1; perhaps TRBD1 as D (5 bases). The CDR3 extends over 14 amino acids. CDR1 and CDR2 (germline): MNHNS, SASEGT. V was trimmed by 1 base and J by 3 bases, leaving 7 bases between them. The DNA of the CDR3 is TGTGCCAGCAGTGAAGGAGGGGTCAATCAGCCCCAGCATTTT. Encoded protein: CASSEGGVNQPQHF.

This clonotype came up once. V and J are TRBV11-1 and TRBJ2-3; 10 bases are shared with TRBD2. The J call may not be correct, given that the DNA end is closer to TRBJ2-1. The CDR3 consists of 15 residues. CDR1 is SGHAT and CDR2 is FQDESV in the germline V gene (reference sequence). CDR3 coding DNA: TGTGCCAGCAGCTCTTTAGCGGGAGGCAACAATGAGCAGTTCTTC. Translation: CASSSLAGGNNEQFF.

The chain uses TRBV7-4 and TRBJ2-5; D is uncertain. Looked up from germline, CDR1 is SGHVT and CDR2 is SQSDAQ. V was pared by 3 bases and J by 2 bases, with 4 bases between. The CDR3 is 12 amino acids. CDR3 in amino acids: CASSLNQETQYF. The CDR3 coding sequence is TGTGCCAGCAGCTTGAATCAAGAGACCCAGTACTTC.

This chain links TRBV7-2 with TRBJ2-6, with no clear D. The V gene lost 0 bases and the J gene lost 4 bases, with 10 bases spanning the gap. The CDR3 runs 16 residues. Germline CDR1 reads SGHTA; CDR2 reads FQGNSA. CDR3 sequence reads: CASSLAVGFGANVLTF. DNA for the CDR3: TGTGCCAGCAGCTTAGCGGTCGGCTTCGGGGCCAACGTCCTGACTTTC. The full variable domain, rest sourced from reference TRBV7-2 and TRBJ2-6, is GAGVSQSPSNKVTEKGKDVELRCDPISGHTALYWYRQSLGQGLEFLIYFQGNSAPDKSGLPSDRFSAERTGGSVSTLTIQRTQQEDSAVYLCASSLAVGFGANVLTFGAGSRLTVL.

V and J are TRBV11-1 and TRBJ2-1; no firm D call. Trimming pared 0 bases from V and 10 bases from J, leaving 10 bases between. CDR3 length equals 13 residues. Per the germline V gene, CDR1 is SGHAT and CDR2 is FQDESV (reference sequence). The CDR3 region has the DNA TGTGCCAGCAGCTTAGCTGTGGGTAGAGAGCAGTTCTTC. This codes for CASSLAVGREQFF.

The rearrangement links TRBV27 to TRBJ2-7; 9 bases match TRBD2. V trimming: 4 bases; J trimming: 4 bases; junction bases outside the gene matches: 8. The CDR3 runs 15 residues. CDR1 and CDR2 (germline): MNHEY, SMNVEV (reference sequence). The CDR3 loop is CASSSRLAAPYEQYF. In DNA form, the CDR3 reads TGTGCCAGCAGTTCCCGACTAGCGGCCCCGTACGAGCAGTACTTC.

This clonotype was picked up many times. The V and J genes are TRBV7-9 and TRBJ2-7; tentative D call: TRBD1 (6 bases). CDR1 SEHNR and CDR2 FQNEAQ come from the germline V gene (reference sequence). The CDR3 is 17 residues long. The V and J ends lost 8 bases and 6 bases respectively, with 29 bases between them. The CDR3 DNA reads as TGTGCCAGCGCTGGAGCCCGGACAGAAAAACCTGGGAGCGAGCAGTACTTC. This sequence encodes CASAGARTEKPGSEQYF.

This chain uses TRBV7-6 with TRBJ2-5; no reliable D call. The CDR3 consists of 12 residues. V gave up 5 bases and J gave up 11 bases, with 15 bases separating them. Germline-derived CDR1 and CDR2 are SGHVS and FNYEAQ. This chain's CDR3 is CASSHRYNEQYF. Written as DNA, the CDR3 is TGTGCCAGCAGCCACAGATACAATGAGCAGTACTTC.

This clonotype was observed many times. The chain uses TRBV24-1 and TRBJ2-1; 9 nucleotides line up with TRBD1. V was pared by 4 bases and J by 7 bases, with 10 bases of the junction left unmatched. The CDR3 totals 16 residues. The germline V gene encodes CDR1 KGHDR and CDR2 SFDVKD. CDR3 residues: CATSERGTGLSNEQFF. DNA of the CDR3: TGTGCCACCAGTGAGCGCGGGACAGGGCTGTCGAATGAGCAGTTCTTC.

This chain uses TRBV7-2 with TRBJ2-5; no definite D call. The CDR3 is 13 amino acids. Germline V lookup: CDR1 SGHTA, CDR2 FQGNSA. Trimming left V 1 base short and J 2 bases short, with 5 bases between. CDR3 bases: TGTGCCAGCAGCTTAGTCTTACAAGAGACCCAGTACTTC. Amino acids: CASSLVLQETQYF.

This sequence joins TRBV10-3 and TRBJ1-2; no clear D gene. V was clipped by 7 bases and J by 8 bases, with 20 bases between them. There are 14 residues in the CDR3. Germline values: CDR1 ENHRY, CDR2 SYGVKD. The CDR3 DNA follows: TGTGCCATCAACAAAGCCGGGCCCCAAGCGGGCTACACCTTC. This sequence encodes CAINKAGPQAGYTF.

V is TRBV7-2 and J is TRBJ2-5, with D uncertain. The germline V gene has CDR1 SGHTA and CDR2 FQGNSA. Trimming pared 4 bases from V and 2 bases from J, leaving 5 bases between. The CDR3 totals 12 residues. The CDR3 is CASSYSQETQYF. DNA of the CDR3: TGTGCCAGCAGCTACTCTCAAGAGACCCAGTACTTC.

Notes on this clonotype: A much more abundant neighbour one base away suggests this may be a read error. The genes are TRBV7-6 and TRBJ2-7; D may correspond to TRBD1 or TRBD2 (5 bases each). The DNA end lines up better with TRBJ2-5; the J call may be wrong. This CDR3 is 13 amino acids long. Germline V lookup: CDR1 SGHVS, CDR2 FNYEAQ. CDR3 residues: CAGSEGHQETQYF. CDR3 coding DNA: TGTGCCGGCAGCGAGGGACACCAAGAGACCCAGTACTTC.

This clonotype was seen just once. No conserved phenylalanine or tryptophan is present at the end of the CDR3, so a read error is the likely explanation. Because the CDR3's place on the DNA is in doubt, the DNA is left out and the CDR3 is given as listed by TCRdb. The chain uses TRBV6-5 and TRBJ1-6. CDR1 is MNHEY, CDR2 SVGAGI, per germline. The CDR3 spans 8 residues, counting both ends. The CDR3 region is CASSESGV.